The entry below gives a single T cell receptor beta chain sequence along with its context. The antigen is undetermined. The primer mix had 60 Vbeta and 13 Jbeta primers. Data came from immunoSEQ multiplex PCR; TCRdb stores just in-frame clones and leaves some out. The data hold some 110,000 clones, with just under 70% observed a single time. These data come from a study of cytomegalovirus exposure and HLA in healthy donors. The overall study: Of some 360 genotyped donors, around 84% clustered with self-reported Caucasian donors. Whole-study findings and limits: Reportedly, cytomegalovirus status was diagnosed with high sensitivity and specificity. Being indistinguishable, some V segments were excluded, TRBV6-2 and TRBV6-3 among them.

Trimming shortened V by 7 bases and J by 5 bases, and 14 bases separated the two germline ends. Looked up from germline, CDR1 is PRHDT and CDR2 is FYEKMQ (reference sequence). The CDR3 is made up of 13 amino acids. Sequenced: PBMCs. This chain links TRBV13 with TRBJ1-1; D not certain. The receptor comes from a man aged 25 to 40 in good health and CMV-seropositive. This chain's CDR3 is CASKEGFGTEAFF. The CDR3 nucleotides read TGTGCCAGCAAGGAGGGCTTCGGGACTGAAGCTTTCTTT. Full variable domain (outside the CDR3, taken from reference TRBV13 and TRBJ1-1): AAGVIQSPRHLIKEKRETATLKCYPIPRHDTVYWYQQGPGQDPQFLISFYEKMQSDKGSIPDRFSAQQFSDYHSELNMSSLELGDSALYFCASKEGFGTEAFFGQGTRLTVV.